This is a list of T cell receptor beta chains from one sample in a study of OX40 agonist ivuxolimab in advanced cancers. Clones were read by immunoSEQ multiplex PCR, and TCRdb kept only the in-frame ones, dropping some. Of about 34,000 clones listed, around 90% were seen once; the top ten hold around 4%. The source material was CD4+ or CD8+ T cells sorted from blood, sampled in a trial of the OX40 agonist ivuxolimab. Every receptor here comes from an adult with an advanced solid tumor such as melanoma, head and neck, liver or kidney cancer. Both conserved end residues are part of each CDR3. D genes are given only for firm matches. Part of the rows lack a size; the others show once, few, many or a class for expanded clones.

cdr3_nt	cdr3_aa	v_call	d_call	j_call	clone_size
TGCGCCAGCAGCGGAGGTCTGAGCTCCTACAATGAGCAGTTCTTC	CASSGGLSSYNEQFF	TRBV5-1	NA	TRBJ2-1	NA
TGCATCGGTGGATCGAACACTGAAGCTTTCTTT	CIGGSNTEAFF	TRBV29-1	NA	TRBJ1-1	NA
TGCGCCAGCAGCTTGGCGGGCGGGGTCACTGAAGCTTTCTTT	CASSLAGGVTEAFF	TRBV5-1	NA	TRBJ1-1	once
TGTGCCAGTAAACGACTAGCGGACTACAATGAGCAGTTCTTC	CASKRLADYNEQFF	TRBV19	TRBD2	TRBJ2-1	NA
TGTGCCAGCAGTGGCGCGGGACAGGGGGCTAGTTTT	CASSGAGQGASF	TRBV2	TRBD1	TRBJ2-3	once
TGTGCCAGCAGCTCGTCCCCCGGACAGGGGTACGAGCAGTACTTC	CASSSSPGQGYEQYF	TRBV7-3	TRBD1	TRBJ2-7	NA
TGCGCCAGCAGCCAAGAGGGGGGAGGGTACATGAACACTGAAGCTTTCTTT	CASSQEGGGYMNTEAFF	TRBV4-3	NA	TRBJ1-1	NA
TGTGCCAGCAGCTTAACTAGCTACCAAGAGACCCAGTACTTC	CASSLTSYQETQYF	TRBV7-8	NA	TRBJ2-5	NA
TGTGCCAGCAACCATGTCGGGGTCTATGGCTACACCTTC	CASNHVGVYGYTF	TRBV6-6	NA	TRBJ1-2	NA
TGTGCCACCAGCAGAGAGATACAGGGGGTCGGGGAGCTGTTTTTT	CATSREIQGVGELFF	TRBV15	TRBD1	TRBJ2-2	NA
TGTGCCAGCAGCCCAGGAGGGGGCGGACACTATACAGATACGCAGTATTTT	CASSPGGGGHYTDTQYF	TRBV7-3	NA	TRBJ2-3	NA
TGCGCCAGCAGCCGGCAGGGGGGTTGGGATAACGAGCAGTACTTC	CASSRQGGWDNEQYF	TRBV4-1	NA	TRBJ2-7	NA
TGTGCCAGCACGAGGGAATCGGGCGAGCAGTACTTC	CASTRESGEQYF	TRBV6-1	NA	TRBJ2-7	NA
TGTGCCAGCAGCCCTGGGGGGGAACAGGGTAATGAAAAACTGTTTTTT	CASSPGGEQGNEKLFF	TRBV7-9	NA	TRBJ1-4	NA
TGTGCCAGCAGCTTGGCCGGGGAAGGCACAGATACGCAGTATTTT	CASSLAGEGTDTQYF	TRBV5-4	NA	TRBJ2-3	NA
TGTGCCTGGATTTGGGCAAGCGGGTGGAAGGGCACCGGGGAGCTGTTTTTT	CAWIWASGWKGTGELFF	TRBV30	NA	TRBJ2-2	NA
TGTGCCAGCAGTGGATGGGGGCTAGGTAGCAATCAGTCCCAGCATTTT	CASSGWGLGSNQSQHF	TRBV2	NA	TRBJ1-5	NA
TGCGCCAGCAGTCAATTGCTCAGGGGGGGCTTTGAGCCCCAGCATTTT	CASSQLLRGGFEPQHF	TRBV23-1	TRBD1	TRBJ1-5	NA
TGTGCCAGCAGTTACGATAGCAATCAGCCCCAGCATTTT	CASSYDSNQPQHF	TRBV6-6	NA	TRBJ1-5	NA
TGCAGCGTTGAACGTCAGGGGGGGACTGAAGCTTTCTTT	CSVERQGGTEAFF	TRBV29-1	TRBD1	TRBJ1-1	NA
TGTGCCAGCAGGGAGAGCGGGAGGGCCCTCGAGCAGTACTTC	CASRESGRALEQYF	TRBV6-6	TRBD2	TRBJ2-7	few
TGTGCCAGCTGGGAACTAGCGGGGGGGAGCTCCTACAATGAGCAGTTCTTC	CASWELAGGSSYNEQFF	TRBV28	TRBD2	TRBJ2-1	NA
TGTGCCAGCAGCCAAGGGGAACCAGCGGGAGAAGAGACCCAGTACTTC	CASSQGEPAGEETQYF	TRBV4-2	TRBD2	TRBJ2-5	NA
TGTGCCAGTACCATCGGACTAGCGGGAACAGATACGCAGTATTTT	CASTIGLAGTDTQYF	TRBV2	TRBD2	TRBJ2-3	NA
TGTGCCGTTGGGGGGGGGCTCCACTCCTACAATGAGCAGTTCTTC	CAVGGGLHSYNEQFF	TRBV10-3	NA	TRBJ2-1	NA
TGCGCCAGCAGCACGACAGGGCAGGAGACCCAGTACTTC	CASSTTGQETQYF	TRBV5-1	TRBD1	TRBJ2-5	NA
TGCGCCAGCAGCCCCATCTTAGCGGGAGGGACAGATACGCAGTATTTT	CASSPILAGGTDTQYF	TRBV5-1	TRBD2	TRBJ2-3	NA
TGTGCCAGCAGTGAATCAGGGACAGCAACCTACGAGCAGTACTTC	CASSESGTATYEQYF	TRBV2	TRBD1	TRBJ2-7	NA
TGTGCCAGCAGTCCGCGTCCCAGGCCATTTGGCTACACCTTC	CASSPRPRPFGYTF	TRBV28	NA	TRBJ1-2	NA
TGTGCCAGCAGTTTTTACAGGGGGGGAGATACGCAGTATTTT	CASSFYRGGDTQYF	TRBV6-5	NA	TRBJ2-3	NA
TGCAGCGCCCGTGAGGGGTGGCGCGAGCAGTACTTC	CSAREGWREQYF	TRBV29-1	NA	TRBJ2-7	NA
TGCGCCAGCAGCGAGTCCCCTCGGGGGAACACTGAAGCTTTCTTT	CASSESPRGNTEAFF	TRBV10-1	NA	TRBJ1-1	NA
TGTGCCAGCAGTCGGGACAGGTGGAACCAAAACACTGAAGCTTTCTTT	CASSRDRWNQNTEAFF	TRBV28	TRBD1	TRBJ1-1	NA
TGTGCCAGCAGCTTTCTAGCGGGCGTCCAAGGGACCCAGTACTTC	CASSFLAGVQGTQYF	TRBV7-2	TRBD2	TRBJ2-5	NA
TGCGCCAGCAGCCAGAGGACAGGGAGTCATGAAAAACTGTTTTTT	CASSQRTGSHEKLFF	TRBV4-3	TRBD1	TRBJ1-4	NA
TGTGCCAGCAGTGAATTCGGCGGGAGGCCTAGTACAGATACGCAGTATTTT	CASSEFGGRPSTDTQYF	TRBV6-1	TRBD2	TRBJ2-3	once
TGTGCCAGCAGCCAAGATGAGGGGGCAGCAGGCTACACCTTC	CASSQDEGAAGYTF	TRBV14	TRBD1	TRBJ1-2	NA
TGTGCCAGCAGTTTATGGTGGGCAGGGGAAAATTCACCCCTCCACTTT	CASSLWWAGENSPLHF	TRBV28	NA	TRBJ1-6	NA